The 6 T cell receptor beta chains in this list originate from one sample, sequenced in a study of CD8+ T cells in alopecia areata (dated by TCRdb to 2017 to 2018). Libraries came from the immunoSEQ multiplex PCR assay. For TCR sequencing, RNA was extracted from every sample and reverse transcribed into cDNA to serve as template. TCRdb mirrors the immuneACCESS table, restricted to in-frame sequences. Some clones are absent from its copies; in checked studies, under half trace to an unresolved V gene, and the reason for the others is unknown. For this sample the table gives about 98,000 clones, of which roughly two fifths were detected only once. The ten largest make up 0.6% to 0.85% of the sample. Sequenced input: CD4+ T cells sorted from blood. Every receptor here comes from a human donor with alopecia areata.

This clone showed up just once. This chain connects TRBV11-2 to TRBJ2-5; no reliable D call. The germline gives CDR1 SGHAT, CDR2 FQNNGV. Trimming removed 2 bases from V and 2 bases from J, with 9 bases in between. The CDR3 runs to 14 residues. The CDR3 DNA follows: TGTGCCAGCAGCTTACAGACATTTCAAGAGACCCAGTACTTC. Protein product: CASSLQTFQETQYF. The whole variable domain, remainder taken from reference TRBV11-2 and TRBJ2-5, is EAGVAQSPRYKIIEKRQSVAFWCNPISGHATLYWYQQILGQGPKLLIQFQNNGVVDDSQLPKDRFSAERLKGVDSTLKIQPAKLEDSAVYLCASSLQTFQETQYFGPGTRLLVL.

The chain uses TRBV30 and TRBJ2-5; 8 positions agree with TRBD1. Germline values: CDR1 GTSNPN, CDR2 SVGIG (reference sequence). The CDR3 is 11 residues long. J gave up 4 bases and V 7 bases, and 2 bases lay outside the gene matches. DNA for the CDR3: TGTGCCTCACAGGGGGGAGAGACCCAGTACTTC. This sequence encodes CASQGGETQYF.

This clone was picked up a small number of times. The rearrangement joins TRBV29-1 to TRBJ2-1, with 10 bases matching TRBD1. CDR3 length: 12 amino acids. Germline loops: CDR1 SQVTM, CDR2 ANQGSEA. Trimming took 3 bases from V and 7 from J; bases not matched to a gene: 0. CDR3 in DNA: TGCAGCGTTGAGGGACAGGGGAATGAGCAGTTCTTC. As protein: CSVEGQGNEQFF.

This clone turned up a few times. CDR3 nucleotides: TGTGCCAGTAGTATACATTCACAGGGATCCAACACTGAAGCTTTCTTT. Amino acids: CASSIHSQGSNTEAFF. The chain carries TRBV19 and TRBJ1-1; D is perhaps TRBD1 (6 bases). Germline V gene lookup returns CDR1 LNHDA and CDR2 SQIVND (reference sequence). The CDR3 length is 16 residues. V lost 2 bases and J 2 bases, leaving 15 bases between the germline ends.

Turning to this clone: Other DNA sequences of this sample code for an identical CDR3. The chain is built from TRBV28 and TRBJ2-5; 8 bases map to TRBD2. Looked up from germline, CDR1 is MDHEN and CDR2 is SYDVKM. This CDR3 comprises 13 residues. V lost 6 bases to trimming and J lost 2 bases; unmatched junction nucleotides: 2. In DNA, the CDR3 is TGTGCCAGCAGGCCGGGAGGGCAAGAGACCCAGTACTTC. Protein: CASRPGGQETQYF.

The V call is TRBV11-2, the J call TRBJ1-4, with 9 bases matching TRBD1. The CDR3 has 15 residues. V lost 4 bases, J lost 8 bases, and 8 bases stayed unmatched. CDR1 and CDR2 (germline): SGHAT, FQNNGV. CDR3 residues: CASSSYRDRDEKLFF. The CDR3 nucleotides read TGTGCCAGCAGCTCCTACCGGGACAGGGACGAAAAACTGTTTTTT.